Listed below are T cell receptor beta chains from one sample, sequenced in a study of blood T cell repertoires in COVID-19. Sequencing was performed with immunoSEQ multiplex PCR; in TCRdb, only in-frame clones are kept and a portion is missing. The sample has 250,000 to 350,000 clones, 80% to 95% seen once; the top ten hold approximately 7.5%. Sequences were obtained from peripheral blood. Receptors were obtained from a woman in her 30s with COVID-19, enrolled during active disease. Both conserved end residues are trimmed from each CDR3.

>TRBJ2-1|TRBV6-1
ASSEHLWSPGNEQF
>TRBJ1-1|TRBV6-5
ASSYSKLLNTEAF
>TRBJ2-1|TRBV29-1
SGLHRGRSPNEQF
>TRBJ2-5|TRBV5-5
ASSLAPFQETQY
>TRBJ1-2|TRBV5-6
ASRVEYGGGYT
>TRBJ2-5|TRBV7-9
ASSPRETQY
>TRBJ2-5|TRBV29-1
SVTVSQGRETQY
>TRBJ2-2|TRBV30
AWSVMRTGELF
>TRBJ1-5|TRBV30
AWSEQSNQPQH
>TRBJ2-5|TRBV28
ASSSRGQETQY
>TRBJ1-1|TRBV5-1
ASRRGFGMNTEAF
>TRBJ1-2|TRBV18
ASSPDRDGGYT
>TRBJ1-6|TRBV28
ASNLPDRGRSPLH
>TRBJ1-1|TRBV7-9
ASSTWTENTEAF
>TRBJ1-6|TRBV30
AWSRDRDSSPLH
>TRBJ2-5|TRBV5-4
ASSSERGQY
>TRBJ1-1|TRBV7-8
ASSFRDTHTEAF
>TRBJ2-2|TRBV7-2
ASSLGLGGGLPPVGELF
>TRBJ1-1|TRBV12-3/TRBV12-4
ASREQANTEAF
>TRBJ1-2|TRBV5-1
ASSLGQPNYGYT
>TRBJ2-7|TRBV14
ASSQIAGGPVNEQY
>TRBJ1-5|TRBV27
ASSTGQGWQPQH
>TRBJ2-1|TRBV29-1
SVEDEGAPGRQF
>TRBJ2-7|TRBV15
ATSREVAGALTYEQY
>TRBJ2-1|TRBV30
AWSGTSGYNEQF
>TRBJ2-2|TRBV3-1/TRBV3-2
ASSHPTNTGELF
>TRBJ2-1|TRBV28
ASSLRLAGYNEQF
>TRBJ1-5|TRBV2
ASSVIGGSGNQPQH
>TRBJ1-1|TRBV10-3
AIRPPGTGWTEAF
>TRBJ2-7|TRBV3-1/TRBV3-2
ASSPDRGYPEQY
>TRBJ2-1|TRBV6-5
ASSYRSASGRNEQF
>TRBJ2-2|TRBV4-1
ASSPTGTGVTGELF
>TRBJ1-3|TRBV13
ASSLDTVGNTIY